One and the same sample provided the 14 T cell receptor beta chains below, sequenced in a study of shared clonotypes between healthy human individuals. Positive CCR7 selection of CD45RO-negative cells yielded the naive CD8 cells, and terminally differentiated effector memory CD45RA+ cells were excluded. Libraries were prepared by immunoSEQ multiplex PCR; TCRdb keeps only in-frame clonotypes and omits some of them. This sample yields about 2 million clones, of which about 95% are seen a single time; roughly 1.1% belongs to the top ten. Sequenced sample: naive CD8+ T cells sorted from blood. The receptors originated from a man aged 18-30 years in good health.

Note on this clone: This sample also contains other DNA sequences that code for the same CDR3. The chain joins TRBV7-9 to TRBJ1-1; D is unclear. This CDR3 has 14 amino acids. CDR1 is SEHNR, CDR2 FQNEAQ, per germline (reference sequence). V gave up 1 base and J gave up 0 bases, with 6 bases separating them. In nucleotides, the CDR3 is TGTGCCAGCAGCTTAGGGGGATTGAACACTGAAGCTTTCTTT. Its translation is CASSLGGLNTEAFF.

Concerning this clone: This CDR3 is also generated by other DNA sequences in the sample. This chain uses TRBV5-1 with TRBJ1-1; tentatively, D is TRBD1 (5 bases). Trimming took 0 bases from V and 7 from J, leaving 7 bases between them. Germline V CDR1 and CDR2: SGHRS, YFSETQ. This CDR3 spans 12 amino acids. CDR3 sequence reads: CASSLEGIEAFF. The CDR3 nucleotides are TGCGCCAGCAGCTTGGAGGGGATTGAAGCTTTCTTT.

This sequence joins TRBV2 and TRBJ1-2; D gene unclear. The CDR3 spans 15 residues. V was clipped by 1 base and J by 4 bases, with 13 bases between them. Germline values: CDR1 SNHLY, CDR2 FYNNEI. CDR3 residues: CASSEDPTKAYGYTF. CDR3 nucleotide sequence: TGTGCCAGCAGTGAAGACCCGACTAAGGCCTATGGCTACACCTTC.

This chain uses TRBV27 with TRBJ2-2; 8 bases line up with TRBD1. Germline trimming cut 2 bases from V and 4 bases from J; bases unmatched to any gene: 9. CDR3 length: 17 residues. Germline assignment: CDR1 MNHEY and CDR2 SMNVEV (reference sequence). Here the CDR3 reads CASSLQFRGLSTGELFF. CDR3 coding DNA: TGTGCCAGCAGTTTACAGTTCAGGGGGCTGAGCACCGGGGAGCTGTTTTTT.

The V and J genes are TRBV6-1 and TRBJ1-1; D uncertain. This CDR3 region has 16 residues. V lost 1 base to trimming and J lost 1 base, with 13 bases between them. Looked up from germline, CDR1 is MNHNS and CDR2 is SASEGT. The CDR3 reads CASSEDFRTKNTEAFF. CDR3 bases: TGTGCCAGCAGTGAAGATTTCAGGACCAAGAACACTGAAGCTTTCTTT.

This rearrangement joins TRBV19 to TRBJ1-5; TRBD1 might be the D (5 bases). This CDR3 is built from 14 residues. Germline values: CDR1 LNHDA, CDR2 SQIVND (reference sequence). Between the trimmed V and J ends, which lost 7 bases and 5 bases, there was a span of 15 bases. The CDR3 loop reads CASKAGRLDQPQHF. As DNA, the CDR3 is TGTGCCAGTAAGGCAGGGCGTCTGGATCAGCCCCAGCATTTT.

In DNA, the CDR3 is TGTGCCAGCAGCTTCTCGGAATGGACAGGCCTTGGGACCCAGTACTTC. Protein: CASSFSEWTGLGTQYF. The V gene is TRBV13, the J gene TRBJ2-5, with 7 bases fitting TRBD1. Losses at the gene ends were 3 bases for V and 7 bases for J; bases not matched to a gene: 14. This CDR3 spans 16 amino acids. Per the germline V gene, CDR1 is PRHDT and CDR2 is FYEKMQ (reference sequence).

V usage is TRBV7-9 and J usage is TRBJ1-2, with D hard to call. Germline values: CDR1 SEHNR, CDR2 FQNEAQ (reference sequence). The CDR3 consists of 15 residues. V was trimmed by 0 bases and J by 3 bases, leaving 11 bases between them. Written as DNA, the CDR3 is TGTGCCAGCAGCTTAGCGGTGTGGGAAGACTATGGCTACACCTTC. It specifies CASSLAVWEDYGYTF.

The rearrangement joins TRBV30 to TRBJ1-1; no clear D. Per germline, CDR1 GTSNPN and CDR2 SVGIG (reference sequence). CDR3 length: 14 amino acids. V was clipped by 5 bases and J by 2 bases, with 15 bases between them. The CDR3 nucleotides read TGTGCCTGGGAAGGGTTGGGGTACAACACTGAAGCTTTCTTT. Amino acid sequence: CAWEGLGYNTEAFF.

This clone was recorded once. The rearrangement links TRBV25-1 to TRBJ1-6; D uncertain. Trimming stripped 1 base from V and 8 bases from J, with 6 bases between. Germline CDR1 is MGHDK and CDR2 is SYGVNS. The length of the CDR3 is 13 residues. DNA of the CDR3: TGTGCCAGCAGTGAATTAGGAGATTCACCCCTCCACTTT. Translating it yields CASSELGDSPLHF.

V is TRBV7-9 and J is TRBJ2-4; no definite D call. The CDR3 has 13 amino acids. Looked up from germline, CDR1 is SEHNR and CDR2 is FQNEAQ (reference sequence). V lost 7 bases and J lost 8, with 15 bases in between. The CDR3 loop is CASTALSEDIQYF. The CDR3 coding sequence is TGTGCCAGCACAGCTCTCTCCGAGGACATTCAGTACTTC.

This rearrangement joins TRBV5-6 to TRBJ2-7, with D perhaps matching TRBD2 (6 bases). CDR1 and CDR2 from the germline V gene are SGHDT and YYEEEE. Between the trimmed V and J ends, which lost 0 bases and 9 bases, there was a span of 13 bases. The CDR3 loop spans 13 amino acids. CDR3 sequence (DNA): TGTGCCAGCAGCTTGGGCGGGACTTCATGGCAGTACTTC. Translating gives CASSLGGTSWQYF. Full variable domain (rest looked up from reference TRBV5-6 and TRBJ2-7): DAGVTQSPTHLIKTRGQQVTLRCSPKSGHDTVSWYQQALGQGPQFIFQYYEEEERQRGNFPDRFSGHQFPNYSSELNVNALLLGDSALYLCASSLGGTSWQYFGPGTRLTVT.

The genes are TRBV19 and TRBJ2-2, with unresolved D. The CDR3 extends over 18 amino acids. Trimming cost V 0 bases and J 2 bases, with 16 bases left between them. Germline assignment: CDR1 LNHDA and CDR2 SQIVND (reference sequence). This CDR3 is CASSIDLETPLNTGELFF. Written as DNA, the CDR3 is TGTGCCAGTAGTATAGATCTTGAGACTCCACTCAACACCGGGGAGCTGTTTTTT.

This clone was recorded only once. V usage is TRBV19 and J usage is TRBJ2-1; no definite D call. Trimming cost V 5 bases and J 0 bases, with 11 bases left between them. This CDR3 spans 15 amino acids. CDR1 is LNHDA and CDR2 is SQIVND in the germline V gene (reference sequence). The CDR3 DNA is TGTGCCAGTAGTCCCCCCCCGATCTCCTACAATGAGCAGTTCTTC. This codes for CASSPPPISYNEQFF.